This entry lists 8 T cell receptor beta chains sequenced from one sample in a study of blood T cell repertoires in COVID-19 (TCRdb year 2020). The library was built by means of the immunoSEQ multiplex PCR assay. In TCRdb, the immuneACCESS table is reduced to in-frame sequences with V and J assigned. These tables do not hold every clone; where another copy was compared, an unresolved V gene accounts for under half, and the others remain unexplained. Present in this sample are fewer than 200,000 clones, over 80% of which were seen just once. The ten largest clonotypes hold approximately 4.8% of the sample. Sequencing was done on a sample of peripheral blood. Source of these receptors: a man between 25 and 39 years old with COVID-19, enrolled during active disease.

The genes are TRBV4-3 and TRBJ1-2; D is perhaps TRBD1 (6 bases). Deletions cut 0 bases from V and 3 bases from J, with 17 bases between. Germline-derived CDR1 and CDR2 are LGHNA and YSLEER. The length of the CDR3 is 17 residues. CDR3 nucleotide sequence: TGCGCCAGCAGCCAAGATCCCCAGGGGATGGTTGACTATGGCTACACCTTC. Protein sequence: CASSQDPQGMVDYGYTF.

This chain joins TRBV2 and TRBJ1-1; unclear D gene. The CDR3 loop spans 14 amino acids. The V end lost 4 bases, the J end lost 1 base, and 10 bases lay between the germline ends. CDR1 and CDR2 from the germline V gene are SNHLY and FYNNEI. In DNA form, the CDR3 reads TGTGCCAGCAGTGCATTGACAACGAACACTGAAGCTTTCTTT. Its protein is CASSALTTNTEAFF.

The rearrangement links TRBV19 to TRBJ2-7, with a possible D match to TRBD1 (5 bases). The CDR3 contains 14 residues. Trimming pared 3 bases from V and 0 bases from J, leaving 9 bases between. Germline CDR1 is LNHDA and CDR2 is SQIVND (reference sequence). Written as DNA, the CDR3 is TGTGCCAGTAGTATCACAGGCAGCTCCTACGAGCAGTACTTC. This gives the protein CASSITGSSYEQYF.

The CDR3 DNA reads TGTGCCAGCAGCACGGGACAGGGCCTTTACAATGAGCAGTTCTTC. Its protein is CASSTGQGLYNEQFF. This sequence joins TRBV9 and TRBJ2-1; 9 nucleotides match TRBD1. V was pared by 4 bases and J by 4 bases, with 6 bases of the junction left unmatched. In germline, CDR1 is SGDLS, CDR2 YYNGEE. CDR3 size: 15 residues.

The chain uses TRBV14 and TRBJ2-2; D not resolved. The V gene's germline CDR1 is SGHDN and CDR2 FVKESK. V gave up 1 base and J gave up 3 bases, with 6 bases separating them. The CDR3 totals 14 residues. The CDR3 DNA sequence: TGTGCCAGCAGCCAAGGACTGCACACCGGGGAGCTGTTTTTT. Encoded protein: CASSQGLHTGELFF.

The rearrangement links TRBV19 to TRBJ1-5; the match to TRBD1 covers 7 bases. V was pared by 3 bases and J by 4 bases, with 15 bases of the junction left unmatched. This CDR3 is built from 18 residues. The V gene's germline CDR1 is LNHDA and CDR2 SQIVND (reference sequence). CDR3: CASSILGLRTGLNQPQHF. In DNA, the CDR3 is TGTGCCAGTAGTATTTTGGGTTTACGGACAGGCCTGAATCAGCCCCAGCATTTT. The variable domain in full, with the rest retrieved from reference TRBV19 and TRBJ1-5, is DGGITQSPKYLFRKEGQNVTLSCEQNLNHDAMYWYRQDPGQGLRLIYYSQIVNDFQKGDIAEGYSVSREKKESFPLTVTSAQKNPTAFYLCASSILGLRTGLNQPQHFGDGTRLSIL.

The chain links TRBV15 to TRBJ1-2; 7 bases fit TRBD1. This CDR3 region has 15 residues. The V and J ends lost 3 bases and 1 base, in that order; junction bases with no gene match: 5. The germline V gene encodes CDR1 LNHNV and CDR2 YYDKDF (reference sequence). The CDR3 reads CATSRDWDSNYGYTF. The CDR3 DNA reads TGTGCCACCAGCAGGGACTGGGACAGTAACTATGGCTACACCTTC.

This chain connects TRBV5-4 to TRBJ2-1; maybe TRBD2 (6 bases). Trimming took 5 bases from V and 3 from J, leaving 21 bases between them. CDR1 and CDR2 (germline): SGHNT, YYREEE (reference sequence). The CDR3 has 17 residues. The CDR3 loop is CASSPGRASGFYNEQFF. The CDR3 nucleotides read TGTGCCAGCAGTCCGGGGCGAGCGAGCGGGTTCTACAATGAGCAGTTCTTC.